This T cell receptor (beta chain) was captured by sequencing in a study of T cell responses to AZD1222 COVID-19 vaccine. Trimming pared 1 base from V and 8 bases from J, leaving 12 bases between. CDR3 size: 13 residues. CDR1 and CDR2 from the germline V gene are SGDLS and YYNGEE. Study findings and constraints: Repertoire samples came only from after the peak T cell response. Compared with day 0, the breadth and depth of the Spike-specific TCR repertoire rose significantly after two doses of AZD1222.

As regards this clone: Its target is unknown.

Sequencing was performed with immunoSEQ multiplex PCR; in TCRdb, only in-frame clones are kept and a portion is missing. The sample carries around 150,000 clones, about 91% recorded once. The sample in question was peripheral blood, obtained 28 days after the second AZD1222 dose. The chain employs TRBV9 and TRBJ1-2; D call uncertain. This clonotype was obtained from an adult who received the AZD1222 COVID-19 vaccine. The CDR3 is CASSVRPMGGYTF. In nucleotides, the CDR3 is TGTGCCAGCAGCGTACGCCCTATGGGGGGCTACACCTTC.